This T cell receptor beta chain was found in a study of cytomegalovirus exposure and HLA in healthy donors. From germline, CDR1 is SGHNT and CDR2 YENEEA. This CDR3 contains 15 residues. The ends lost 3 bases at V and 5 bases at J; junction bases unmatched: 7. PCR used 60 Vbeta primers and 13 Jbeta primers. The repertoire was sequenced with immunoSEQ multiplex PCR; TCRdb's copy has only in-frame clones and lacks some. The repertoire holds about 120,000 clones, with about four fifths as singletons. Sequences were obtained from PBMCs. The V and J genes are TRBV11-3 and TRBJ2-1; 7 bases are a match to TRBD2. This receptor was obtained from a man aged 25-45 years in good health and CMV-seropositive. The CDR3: CASSLQGGGDNEQFF. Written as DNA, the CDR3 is TGTGCCAGCAGCTTGCAGGGTGGGGGGGACAATGAGCAGTTCTTC.